The 9 T cell receptor beta chains below were found in one sample sequenced in a study of T-cell reconstitution after alpha-beta-depleted transplantation in children. The TCRbeta library was prepared with unique molecular identifiers. MiXCR, applied by TCRdb to the PCR reads, yields one record per CDR3 protein. The sample shows about 470,000 distinct CDR3 sequences, 43% of them seen only once. This material consisted of PBMCs, taken before TCRalphabeta/CD19-depleted stem cell transplant. The receptor source for this set is a girl aged 2-10 years with aplastic anemia, due to receive a stem cell transplant.

As concerns this clonotype: The CDR3 does not end in the conserved phenylalanine or tryptophan, so this is likely a read error. This chain links TRBV12-3 or TRBV12-4 with TRBJ2-7, with D unresolved. The germline V and J ends were trimmed by 5 bases and 5 bases, with 19 bases remaining between them. The CDR3 spans 15 residues. The CDR3 here is CASSPPGGVRNEQYL. CDR3 sequence (DNA): TGTGCCAGCAGTCCCCCGGGTGGAGTGAGAAACGAGCAGTACTTG.

This clonotype was recorded at least ten times. The chain recombines TRBV6-1 with TRBJ2-4; 8 positions match TRBD1. The V segment lost 5 bases and the J segment 6 bases; nucleotides outside the gene matches: 6. Germline V gives CDR1 MNHNS, CDR2 SASEGT. The CDR3 contains 14 residues. CDR3 in amino acids: CASSRGQGLNIQYF. In DNA form, the CDR3 reads TGTGCCAGCAGTCGTGGACAGGGTCTAAACATTCAGTACTTC.

The rearrangement links TRBV15 to TRBJ2-7; no firm D call. The CDR3 runs to 15 residues. V lost 1 base to trimming and J lost 3 bases, with 13 bases between them. Per the germline V gene, CDR1 is LNHNV and CDR2 is YYDKDF (reference sequence). The CDR3 sequence: CATSRAHGQVYEQYF. The CDR3 region has the DNA TGTGCCACCAGCAGAGCCCATGGGCAGGTCTACGAGCAGTACTTC.

This chain connects TRBV29-1 to TRBJ2-3; 9 positions agree with TRBD1. J was trimmed by 4 bases and V by 6 bases; bases with no gene match: 8. Germline V gene sequence: CDR1 SQVTM, CDR2 ANQGSEA. The CDR3 sequence is 14 residues long. In nucleotides, the CDR3 is TGCAGCGTGGTGGACAGGGGATTGGCAGATACGCAGTATTTT. It encodes CSVVDRGLADTQYF.

In the case of this clonotype: The junction differs from germline at one of its ends, possibly a read error. The chain recombines TRBV4-1 with TRBJ2-5, with D tentatively TRBD2 (5 bases). The CDR3 length is 15 residues. Per the germline V gene, CDR1 is MGHRA and CDR2 is YSYEKL. DNA of the CDR3: TGTGCCAGCGGCCCCGGGGTTCTAGCAAAAGAGACCCAGTACTTC. This codes for CASGPGVLAKETQYF.

The chain combines TRBV5-3 with TRBJ1-5, with 8 bases matching TRBD1. TRBV5-3 is classed as an ORF, of uncertain function. This CDR3 has 15 amino acids. Trimming removed 2 bases from V and 6 bases from J; junction bases left unmatched: 7. This CDR3 is CARSLPGQDVQPQHF. For the CDR3, the DNA is TGTGCCAGAAGCTTACCGGGACAGGATGTTCAGCCCCAGCATTTT.

A word on this clonotype: A much larger clonotype is one base distant, so this may be a read error. This chain uses TRBV20-1 with TRBJ2-7, with 7 bases identical to TRBD1. The CDR3 runs to 11 residues. Trimming cost V 5 bases and J 3 bases; bases outside gene matches: 1. From germline, CDR1 is DFQATT and CDR2 SNEGSKA (reference sequence). CDR3 residues: CSAPGGYEQYF. The DNA of the CDR3 is TGCAGTGCTCCAGGGGGCTACGAGCAGTACTTC.

There are a few counts of this clonotype. The V call is TRBV2, the J call TRBJ2-3; TRBD2 matches at 7 bases. The ends lost 4 bases at V and 5 bases at J; junction bases unmatched: 12. Per germline, CDR1 SNHLY and CDR2 FYNNEI. The CDR3 runs 16 residues. In nucleotides, the CDR3 is TGTGCCAGCAGTGTCCAACTAGCGACCCGAGGAGATACGCAGTATTTT. It yields the protein CASSVQLATRGDTQYF. Variable domain in full (rest from reference TRBV2 and TRBJ2-3): EPEVTQTPSHQVTQMGQEVILRCVPISNHLYFYWYRQILGQKVEFLVSFYNNEISEKSEIFDDQFSVERPDGSNFTLKIRSTKLEDSAMYFCASSVQLATRGDTQYFGPGTRLTVL.

A single count supports this clonotype. This may be a read error: a much more frequent sequence differs by one nucleotide. The genes are TRBV20-1 and TRBJ2-3, with TRBD1 matching over 7 bases. V was clipped by 5 bases and J by 7 bases; unmatched bases: 15. Per the germline V gene, CDR1 is DFQATT and CDR2 is SNEGSKA (reference sequence). The CDR3 runs to 15 residues. The CDR3 nucleotides are TGCAGTGCTCCACTTTCAGGGGGAAGAACAAATACGCAGTATTTT. Amino acids: CSAPLSGGRTNTQYF.